This T cell receptor (beta chain) is drawn from a study of cytomegalovirus exposure and HLA in healthy donors. This PCR relied on a set of 60 Vbeta primers and 13 Jbeta primers. Some clones are missing from TCRdb's copy, which holds only in-frame ones; the method was immunoSEQ multiplex PCR. This sample has under 150,000 clones; around 79% occur once, and the top ten carry around 3%. CDR1 is LNHDA, CDR2 SQIVND, per germline (reference sequence). This CDR3 comprises 16 residues. With 8 bases clipped from V and 5 bases from J, the junction kept 13 bases outside the gene matches. In nominal health when sampled, donors likely had unrecorded immune exposures nonetheless.

The clonotype originates from a man in his forties in good health and CMV-seropositive. Sequences were obtained from PBMCs. The chain uses TRBV19 and TRBJ2-7; TRBD1 matches at 12 bases. The CDR3 spells CASALNPGQGANEQYF. In DNA, the CDR3 is TGTGCCAGTGCCCTAAACCCGGGACAGGGGGCAAACGAGCAGTACTTC.